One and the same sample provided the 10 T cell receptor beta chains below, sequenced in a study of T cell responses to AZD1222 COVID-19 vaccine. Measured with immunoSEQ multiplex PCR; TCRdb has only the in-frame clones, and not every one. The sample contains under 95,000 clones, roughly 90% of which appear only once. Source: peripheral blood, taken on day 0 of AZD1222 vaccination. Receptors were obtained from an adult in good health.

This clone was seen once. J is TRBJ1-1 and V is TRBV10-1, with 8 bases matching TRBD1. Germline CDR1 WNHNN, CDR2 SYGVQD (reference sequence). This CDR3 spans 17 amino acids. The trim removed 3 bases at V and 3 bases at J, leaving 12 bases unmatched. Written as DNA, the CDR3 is TGCGCCAGCAGTGAACCTATATCGACAGGGGCAGACACTGAAGCTTTCTTT. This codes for CASSEPISTGADTEAFF.

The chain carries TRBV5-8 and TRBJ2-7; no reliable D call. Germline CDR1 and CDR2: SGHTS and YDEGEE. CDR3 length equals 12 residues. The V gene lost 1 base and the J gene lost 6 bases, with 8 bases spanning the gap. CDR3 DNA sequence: TGTGCCAGCAGCTTGATGGTGGGCGAGCAGTACTTC. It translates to CASSLMVGEQYF.

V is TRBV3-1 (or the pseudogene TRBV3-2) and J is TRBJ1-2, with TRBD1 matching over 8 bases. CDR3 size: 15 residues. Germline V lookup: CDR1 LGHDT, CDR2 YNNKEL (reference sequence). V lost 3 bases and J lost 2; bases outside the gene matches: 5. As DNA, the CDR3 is TGTGCCAGCAGCCAGGGGGACAGGTGGAACTATGGCTACACCTTC. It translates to CASSQGDRWNYGYTF.

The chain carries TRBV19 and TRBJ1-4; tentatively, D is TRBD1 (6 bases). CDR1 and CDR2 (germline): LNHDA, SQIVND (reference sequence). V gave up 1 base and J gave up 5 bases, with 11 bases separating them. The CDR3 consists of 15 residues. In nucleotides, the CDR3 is TGTGCCAGTAGTATAGCTACAGGGAAAAATGAAAAACTGTTTTTT. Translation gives CASSIATGKNEKLFF.

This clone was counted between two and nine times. In DNA form, the CDR3 reads TGTGCCAGTAGAAGGGGAAGTACAGCAAACACCATATATTTT. It translates to CASRRGSTANTIYF. The rearrangement uses TRBV19 and TRBJ1-3; TRBD1 might be the D (5 bases). The germline CDR1 and CDR2 sequences are LNHDA and SQIVND (reference sequence). The V gene lost 6 bases and the J gene lost 6 bases, with 15 bases spanning the gap. The CDR3 contains 14 residues. The full variable domain, completed using reference TRBV19 and TRBJ1-3, is DGGITQSPKYLFRKEGQNVTLSCEQNLNHDAMYWYRQDPGQGLRLIYYSQIVNDFQKGDIAEGYSVSREKKESFPLTVTSAQKNPTAFYLCASRRGSTANTIYFGEGSWLTVV.

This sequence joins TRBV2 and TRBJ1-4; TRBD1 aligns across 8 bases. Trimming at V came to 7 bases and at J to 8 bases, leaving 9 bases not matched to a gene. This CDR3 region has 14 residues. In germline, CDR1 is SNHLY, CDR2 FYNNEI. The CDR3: CASTIPTGEEKLFF. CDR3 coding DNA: TGTGCCAGCACTATCCCGACAGGGGAGGAAAAACTGTTTTTT.

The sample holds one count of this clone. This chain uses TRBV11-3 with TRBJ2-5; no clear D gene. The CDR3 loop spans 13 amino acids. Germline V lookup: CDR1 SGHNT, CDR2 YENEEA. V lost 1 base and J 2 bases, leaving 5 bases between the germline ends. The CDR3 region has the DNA TGTGCCAGCAGCTTAGGAGATCAAGAGACCCAGTACTTC. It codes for CASSLGDQETQYF.

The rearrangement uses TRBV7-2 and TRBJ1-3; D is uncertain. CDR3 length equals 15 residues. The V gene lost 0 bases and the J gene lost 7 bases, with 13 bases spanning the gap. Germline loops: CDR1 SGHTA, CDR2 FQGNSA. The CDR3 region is CASSLALGSVNTIYF. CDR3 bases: TGTGCCAGCAGCTTAGCGCTGGGCTCGGTGAACACCATATATTTT.

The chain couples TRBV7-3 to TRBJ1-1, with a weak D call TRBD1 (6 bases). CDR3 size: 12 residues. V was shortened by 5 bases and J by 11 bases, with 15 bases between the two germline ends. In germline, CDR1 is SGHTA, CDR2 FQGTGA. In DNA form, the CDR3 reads TGTGCCAGCAGCCCCGGGCAGGGGATGGCTTTCTTT. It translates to CASSPGQGMAFF.

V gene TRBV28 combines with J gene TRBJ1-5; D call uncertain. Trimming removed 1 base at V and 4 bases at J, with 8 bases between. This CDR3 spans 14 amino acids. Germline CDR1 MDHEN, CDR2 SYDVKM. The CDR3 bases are TGTGCCAGCAGTTTATTTACAGAGAATCAGCCCCAGCATTTT. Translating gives CASSLFTENQPQHF.